This T cell receptor (beta chain) stems from a study of T cells in Graves' hyperthyroidism and ophthalmopathy (dated by TCRdb to between 2018 and 2020). With regard to the full study: Peripheral blood samples were taken at initial diagnosis, before any treatment was given. Following sampling, methimazole starting at 30 mg daily was given to hyperthyroidism patients, and high-dose intravenous methylprednisolone was given to ophthalmopathy patients. Thyroid tissue and blood T-cell repertoires from six Graves' hyperthyroidism patients were also compared in the study. Whether ophthalmopathy could be predicted prospectively was tested in an independent validation cohort made up of some 20 hyperthyroidism patients plus 17 patients who later progressed to ophthalmopathy. The 100 discovery patients were randomly divided into training and test sets at a 7:3 ratio. The paper describes TCR Vbeta CDR3 sequencing of roughly 130 peripheral blood samples, made up of approximately 40 ophthalmopathy patients, roughly 80 hyperthyroidism patients and roughly 17 progressor patients. To identify TCR V-J signatures that set the groups apart, the researchers used a discovery cohort of 95 to 100 patients, made up of 40 to 45 with Graves' ophthalmopathy and some 60 with stable Graves' hyperthyroidism. Results the study describes overall, beyond this receptor: Most expanded thyroid clonotypes (frequency above 0.001) were also found in blood, which suggests that blood repertoires may mirror thyroid immune responses. A 13 V-J signature model separated ophthalmopathy from stable hyperthyroidism, with over 85% sensitivity and roughly 81% specificity in cross-validation and 80%/75% in testing. In validation, progression to ophthalmopathy was predicted by the model with 70% to 71% sensitivity and around 76% specificity, a median of roughly six months before onset. No statistical method was used to set the sample size in advance, and investigators knew the group allocation.

There are 16 amino acids in the CDR3, from cysteine to phenylalanine inclusive. The only DNA kept is the CDR3, 48 bases in frame from the first base. CDR1 GTSNPN and CDR2 SVGIG were looked up in the germline V gene (reference sequence). V is cut by 4 bases and J by 0 bases, and the space between the germline ends is 18 bases. This clonotype has at least ten counts. No antigen is known for it. Per-base qualities were not stored, and no clone one base away is much larger. Stable Graves' hyperthyroidism was defined as no progression to ophthalmopathy during 18 months of follow-up. The hyperthyroidism patients were between 18 and 65 years old and newly diagnosed, with a disease duration of less than 2 months. Patients with uncontrolled infections, other autoimmune diseases, pregnancy or lactation were excluded. Diagnoses relied on clinical symptoms, serum thyroxine and TRAb, thyroid ultrasound and orbital computed tomography. PBMCs were isolated from 8 to 10 ml of fresh peripheral blood by Ficoll-Paque density gradient centrifugation. Total RNA was extracted using Trizol reagent, and RNA quality was assessed on an Agilent 2100 Bioanalyzer.

The TCR beta CDR3 regions were amplified from the RNA transcripts. For the first round of RT-PCR on the TCR CDR3, the HTBI primer set was used together with the Qiagen OneStep RT-PCR kit. The libraries were constructed in a second round of multiplex PCR and then size-selected and purified. The libraries were sequenced on an Illumina HiSeq2000 using paired-end 100 bp reads. Per the original workflow: SOAPnuke was used to process the raw data, with reads discarded if the reads contained adapters or uncalled bases, had a mean Phred below 15, or lacked an exact constant-primer or identifier match. COPE v1.2.5 was used to merge high-quality paired reads, and clonotypes were defined as unique nucleotide sequences. MiTCR v1.1 was used to align clonotypes to the IMGT TRBV, TRBD and TRBJ reference segments. Only V-J combinations with frequency above 0.0001, covering 98% to 99.2% of repertoires, were analysed. The TCS score was defined as F50 (clonal expansion) divided by E x V (chaos), with BLOSUM62-based TCRdist calculated between CDR3 peptides within each V-J. Welch's t-statistics and random forest reduced roughly 500 V-J features to under 15, which were used in a naive Bayes classifier (R e1071). TCRdb reprocessing: public reads trimmed at Q25 with fastp, clones called with MiXCR, in-frame beta chains kept. Identical CDR3 protein sequences are pooled into one entry, listed with their most common genes and DNA. Clone size and V and J calls follow TCRdb, not the original study. The table for this sample lists approximately 710,000 distinct CDR3 sequences; 15% to 20% of them were counted only once. Together, the top ten hold around 15% of the sample.

The chain was built from TRBV30 and TRBJ1-1; the D gene is perhaps TRBD1, on 5 matching bases. Sequenced input: blood. This clonotype was obtained from a man aged 50 to 59 with Graves' hyperthyroidism. This receptor carries the CDR3 CAWTDSPFGMNTEAFF. The sequenced DNA: TGTGCCTGGACAGACAGTCCCTTTGGAATGAACACTGAAGCTTTCTTT.